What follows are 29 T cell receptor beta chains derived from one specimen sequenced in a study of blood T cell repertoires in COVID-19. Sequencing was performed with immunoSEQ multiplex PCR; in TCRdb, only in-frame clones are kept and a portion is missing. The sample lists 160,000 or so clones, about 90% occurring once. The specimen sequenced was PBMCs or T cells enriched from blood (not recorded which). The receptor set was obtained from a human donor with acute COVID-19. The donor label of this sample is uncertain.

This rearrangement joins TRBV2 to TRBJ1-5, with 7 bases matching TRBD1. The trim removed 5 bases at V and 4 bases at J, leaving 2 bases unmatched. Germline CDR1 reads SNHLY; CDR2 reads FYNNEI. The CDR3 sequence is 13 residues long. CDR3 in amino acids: CASSLTGNQPQHF. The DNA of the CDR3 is TGTGCCAGCAGTTTGACAGGGAATCAGCCCCAGCATTTT.

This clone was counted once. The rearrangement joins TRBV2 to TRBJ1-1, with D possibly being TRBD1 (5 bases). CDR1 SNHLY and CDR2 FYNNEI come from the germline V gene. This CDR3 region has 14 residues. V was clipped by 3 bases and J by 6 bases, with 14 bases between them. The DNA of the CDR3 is TGTGCCAGCAGTGAGACAGTAACCTTCTCTGAAGCTTTCTTT. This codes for CASSETVTFSEAFF.

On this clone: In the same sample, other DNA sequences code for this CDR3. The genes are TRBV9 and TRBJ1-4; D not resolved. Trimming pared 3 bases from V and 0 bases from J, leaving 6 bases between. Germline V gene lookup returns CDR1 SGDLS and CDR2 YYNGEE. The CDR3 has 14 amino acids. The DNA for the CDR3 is TGTGCCAGCAGCGCCCATGCAACTAATGAAAAACTGTTTTTT. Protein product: CASSAHATNEKLFF.

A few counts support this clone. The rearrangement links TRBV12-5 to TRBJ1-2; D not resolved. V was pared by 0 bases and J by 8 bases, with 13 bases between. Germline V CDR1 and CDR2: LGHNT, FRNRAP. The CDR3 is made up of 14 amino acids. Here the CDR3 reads CASGLVGVGRGYTF. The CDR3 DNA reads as TGTGCTAGTGGTTTGGTCGGTGTGGGCAGAGGCTACACCTTC.

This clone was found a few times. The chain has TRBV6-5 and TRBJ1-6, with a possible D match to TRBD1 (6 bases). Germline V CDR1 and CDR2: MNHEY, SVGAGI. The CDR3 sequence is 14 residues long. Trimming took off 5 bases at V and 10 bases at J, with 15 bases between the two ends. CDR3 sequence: CASSNAGVGSPLHF. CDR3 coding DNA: TGTGCCAGCAGTAACGCAGGGGTCGGCTCACCCCTCCACTTT.

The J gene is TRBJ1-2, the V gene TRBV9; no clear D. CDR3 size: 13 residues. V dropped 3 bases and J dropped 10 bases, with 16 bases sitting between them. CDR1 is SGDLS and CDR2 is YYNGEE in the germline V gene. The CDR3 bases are TGTGCCAGCAGCGCACAGACGGACGGGGACTACACCTTC. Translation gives CASSAQTDGDYTF.

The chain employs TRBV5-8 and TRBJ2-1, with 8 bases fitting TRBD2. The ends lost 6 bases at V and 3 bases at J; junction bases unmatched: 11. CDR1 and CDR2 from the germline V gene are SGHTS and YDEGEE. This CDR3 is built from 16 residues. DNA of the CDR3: TGTGCCAGCACCATACGGGGTCTAGCGGGCTACAATGAGCAGTTCTTC. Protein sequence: CASTIRGLAGYNEQFF.

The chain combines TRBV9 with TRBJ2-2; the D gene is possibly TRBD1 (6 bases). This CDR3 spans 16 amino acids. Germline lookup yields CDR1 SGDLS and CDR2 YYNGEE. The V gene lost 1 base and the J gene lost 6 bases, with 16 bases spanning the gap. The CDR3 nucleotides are TGTGCCAGCAGCGTACCCCTGGTTCAGGGGCCCGGGGAGCTGTTTTTT. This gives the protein CASSVPLVQGPGELFF.

CDR3 residues: CASSESGLTYEQYF. The CDR3, as DNA: TGCGCCAGCAGTGAGTCGGGCCTCACCTACGAGCAGTACTTC. The rearrangement joins TRBV10-2 to TRBJ2-7; D gene uncertain. Germline V gives CDR1 WSHSY, CDR2 SAAADI. This CDR3 is 14 amino acids long. The germline V and J ends were trimmed by 0 bases and 2 bases, with 8 bases remaining between them.

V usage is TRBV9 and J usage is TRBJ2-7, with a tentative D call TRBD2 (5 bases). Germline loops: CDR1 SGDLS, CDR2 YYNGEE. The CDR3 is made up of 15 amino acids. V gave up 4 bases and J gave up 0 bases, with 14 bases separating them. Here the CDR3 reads CASSPSFVTSYEQYF. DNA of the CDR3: TGTGCCAGCAGCCCTAGCTTTGTTACCTCCTACGAGCAGTACTTC.

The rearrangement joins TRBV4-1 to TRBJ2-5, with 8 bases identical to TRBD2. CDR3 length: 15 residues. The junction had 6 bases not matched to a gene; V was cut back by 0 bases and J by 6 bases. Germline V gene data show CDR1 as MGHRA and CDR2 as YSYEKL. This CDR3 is CASSQEPAGGKTQYF. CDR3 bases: TGCGCCAGCAGCCAAGAACCGGCGGGAGGAAAGACCCAGTACTTC.

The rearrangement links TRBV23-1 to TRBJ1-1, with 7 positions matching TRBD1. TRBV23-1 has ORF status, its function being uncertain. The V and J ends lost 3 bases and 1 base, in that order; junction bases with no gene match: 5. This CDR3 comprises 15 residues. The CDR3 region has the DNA TGCGCCAGCAGTCAGGGACAGCCAGAGAACACTGAAGCTTTCTTT. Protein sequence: CASSQGQPENTEAFF.

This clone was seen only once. The DNA for the CDR3 is TGTGCCAGTAGTATAAGCGGCAGGAACACTGAAGCTTTCTTT. Encoded protein: CASSISGRNTEAFF. The gene calls are TRBV19 and TRBJ1-1; D gene ambiguous. This CDR3 region has 14 residues. V dropped 2 bases and J dropped 1 base, with 8 bases sitting between them. CDR1 is LNHDA, CDR2 SQIVND, per germline (reference sequence).

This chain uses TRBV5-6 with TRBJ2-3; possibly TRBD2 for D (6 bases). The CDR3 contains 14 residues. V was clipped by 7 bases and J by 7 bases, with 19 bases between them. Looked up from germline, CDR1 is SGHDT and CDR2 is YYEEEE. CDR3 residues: CASRARGNRNTQYF. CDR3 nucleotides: TGTGCCAGCCGGGCACGGGGGAATCGAAATACGCAGTATTTT.

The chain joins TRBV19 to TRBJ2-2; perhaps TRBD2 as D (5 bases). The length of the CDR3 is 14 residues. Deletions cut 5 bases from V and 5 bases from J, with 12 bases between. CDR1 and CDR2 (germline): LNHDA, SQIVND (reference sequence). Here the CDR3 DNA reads TGTGCCAGTAGTCCGAGTCCGGGAACCGGGGAGCTGTTTTTT. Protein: CASSPSPGTGELFF. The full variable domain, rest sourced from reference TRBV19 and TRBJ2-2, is DGGITQSPKYLFRKEGQNVTLSCEQNLNHDAMYWYRQDPGQGLRLIYYSQIVNDFQKGDIAEGYSVSREKKESFPLTVTSAQKNPTAFYLCASSPSPGTGELFFGEGSRLTVL.

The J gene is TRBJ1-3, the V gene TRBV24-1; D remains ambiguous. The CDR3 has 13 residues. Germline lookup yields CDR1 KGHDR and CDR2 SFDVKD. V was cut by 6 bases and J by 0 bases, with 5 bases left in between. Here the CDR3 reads CATSRASGNTIYF. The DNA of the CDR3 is TGTGCCACCAGTAGAGCCTCTGGAAACACCATATATTTT.

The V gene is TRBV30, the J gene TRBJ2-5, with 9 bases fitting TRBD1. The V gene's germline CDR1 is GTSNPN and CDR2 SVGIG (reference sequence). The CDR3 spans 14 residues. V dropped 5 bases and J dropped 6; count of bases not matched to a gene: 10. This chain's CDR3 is CAWGSPDRGQTQYF. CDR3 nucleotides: TGTGCCTGGGGATCCCCGGACAGGGGACAGACCCAGTACTTC.

CDR3 bases: TGTGCCAGTAGTCAAGTTCTACAGGGGGCGACCCTATGGACCCTCCACTTT. This sequence encodes CASSQVLQGATLWTLHF. The chain uses TRBV19 and TRBJ1-6; 9 bases match TRBD1. Unmatched junction bases numbered 19, after V lost 5 bases and J lost 14 bases. Germline-derived CDR1 and CDR2 are LNHDA and SQIVND (reference sequence). The CDR3 runs to 17 residues. Full variable domain (missing parts from reference TRBV19 and TRBJ1-6): DGGITQSPKYLFRKEGQNVTLSCEQNLNHDAMYWYRQDPGQGLRLIYYSQIVNDFQKGDIAEGYSVSREKKESFPLTVTSAQKNPTAFYLCASSQVLQGATLWTLHFGNGTRLTVT.

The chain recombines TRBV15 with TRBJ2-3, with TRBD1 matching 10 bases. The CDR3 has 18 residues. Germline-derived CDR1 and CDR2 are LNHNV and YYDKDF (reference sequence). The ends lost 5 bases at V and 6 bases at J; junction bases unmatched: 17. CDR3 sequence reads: CATSSFPGDRGSKDTQYF. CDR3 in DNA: TGTGCCACCAGCTCCTTCCCGGGGGACAGGGGTAGTAAGGATACGCAGTATTTT.

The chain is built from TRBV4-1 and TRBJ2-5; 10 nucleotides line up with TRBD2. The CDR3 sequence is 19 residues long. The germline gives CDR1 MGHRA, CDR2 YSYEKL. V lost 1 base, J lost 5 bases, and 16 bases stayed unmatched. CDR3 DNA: TGCGCCAGCAGCCAAGGTATCACAGCGGGGGGGCCAGGGATGGAGACCCAGTACTTC. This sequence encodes CASSQGITAGGPGMETQYF.

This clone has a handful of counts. The CDR3 region has the DNA TGCGCCAGCAGCCAGGCGGGACAGGGGTCGGGATGGTCCTATAATTCACCCCTCCACTTT. Translating gives CASSQAGQGSGWSYNSPLHF. The rearrangement uses TRBV4-1 and TRBJ1-6, with 10 bases matching TRBD1. Germline assignment: CDR1 MGHRA and CDR2 YSYEKL. The CDR3 has 20 residues. The V segment lost 3 bases and the J segment 1 base; nucleotides outside the gene matches: 12.

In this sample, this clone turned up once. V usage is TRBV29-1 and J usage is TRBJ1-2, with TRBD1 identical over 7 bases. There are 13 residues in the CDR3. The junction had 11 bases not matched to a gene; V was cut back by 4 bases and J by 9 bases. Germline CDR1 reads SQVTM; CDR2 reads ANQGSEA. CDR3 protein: CSVGGFSGGSYTF. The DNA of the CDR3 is TGCAGCGTTGGTGGATTCTCAGGGGGAAGCTACACCTTC.

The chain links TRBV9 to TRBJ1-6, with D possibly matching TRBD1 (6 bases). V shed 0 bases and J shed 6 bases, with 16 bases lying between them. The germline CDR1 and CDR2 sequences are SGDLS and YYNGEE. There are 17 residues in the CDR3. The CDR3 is CASSVAGWTDSNSPLHF. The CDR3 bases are TGTGCCAGCAGCGTAGCCGGCTGGACAGATTCTAATTCACCCCTCCACTTT.

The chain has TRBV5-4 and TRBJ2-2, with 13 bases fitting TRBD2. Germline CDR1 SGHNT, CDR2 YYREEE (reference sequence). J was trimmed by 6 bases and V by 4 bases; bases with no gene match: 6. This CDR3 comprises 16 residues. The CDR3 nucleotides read TGTGCCAGCAGCCCCTCGGGACTAGCGGGGCCCGGGGAGCTGTTTTTT. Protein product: CASSPSGLAGPGELFF.

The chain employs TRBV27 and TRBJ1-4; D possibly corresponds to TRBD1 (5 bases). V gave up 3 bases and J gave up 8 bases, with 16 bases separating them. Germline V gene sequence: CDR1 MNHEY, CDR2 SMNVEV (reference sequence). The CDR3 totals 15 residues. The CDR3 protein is CASSLSRQKGEKLFF. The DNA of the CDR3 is TGTGCCAGCAGTTTGTCCCGGCAAAAGGGGGAAAAACTGTTTTTT.

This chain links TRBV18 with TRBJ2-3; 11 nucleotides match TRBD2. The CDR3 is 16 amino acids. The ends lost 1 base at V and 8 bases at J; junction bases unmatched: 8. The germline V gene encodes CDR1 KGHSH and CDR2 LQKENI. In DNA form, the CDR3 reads TGTGCCAGCTCACCACTTATAGCGGGGGGGCTTGGTACGCAGTATTTT. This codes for CASSPLIAGGLGTQYF.

As DNA, the CDR3 is TGTGCCAGCAGCCAAGATAGTAGGACTAGCGGGGGGGCTGGCACCGGGGAGCTGTTTTTT. Its translation is CASSQDSRTSGGAGTGELFF. The gene calls are TRBV4-2 and TRBJ2-2, with 15 bases lining up with TRBD2. After removal of 0 bases from V and 4 bases from J, the junction contained 9 bases not matched to a gene. This CDR3 region has 20 residues. Germline lookup yields CDR1 LGHNA and CDR2 YNFKEQ.

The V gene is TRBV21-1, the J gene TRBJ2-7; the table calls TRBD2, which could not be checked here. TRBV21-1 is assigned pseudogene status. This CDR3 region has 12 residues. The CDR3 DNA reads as TGTGCCAGCGGCGCCGGGGGGATCGAGCAGTACTTC. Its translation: CASGAGGIEQYF.

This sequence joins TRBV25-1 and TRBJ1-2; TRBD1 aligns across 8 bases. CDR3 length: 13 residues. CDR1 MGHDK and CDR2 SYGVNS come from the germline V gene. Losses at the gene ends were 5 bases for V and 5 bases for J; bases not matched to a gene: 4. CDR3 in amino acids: CASSNTGGYGYTF. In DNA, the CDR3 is TGTGCCAGCAGTAACACAGGGGGTTATGGCTACACCTTC.